This entry lists 24 T cell receptor beta chains sequenced from one sample in a study of long-term antiretroviral therapy in people with HIV. Researchers ran immunoSEQ v3.0 at survey level. Sequencing used immunoSEQ multiplex PCR; TCRdb keeps in-frame clones, though not all of them. Of 25,000 to 35,000 clones listed, 94% are singletons. Sequenced here: unsorted PBMCs, sampled approximately 7.4 years after starting antiretroviral therapy. These receptors all stem from a man between 45 and 60 years old with HIV.

CDR3 residues: CASSEGGGYYGYTF. The CDR3 region has the DNA TGTGCCAGCAGTGAAGGGGGGGGATACTATGGCTACACCTTC. The chain uses TRBV2 and TRBJ1-2; perhaps TRBD1 as D (5 bases). The CDR3 consists of 14 residues. The V gene's germline CDR1 is SNHLY and CDR2 FYNNEI. V lost 1 base and J lost 3, with 9 bases in between.

This rearrangement joins TRBV30 to TRBJ1-1; 7 bases line up with TRBD1. J lost 8 bases, V lost 0 bases, and 6 bases had no gene match. Germline CDR1 GTSNPN, CDR2 SVGIG (reference sequence). This CDR3 is 13 amino acids long. CDR3 DNA: TGTGCCTGGAGTGTACGACAGGGTATCGAAGCTTTCTTT. Its translation: CAWSVRQGIEAFF.

This clone was picked up one time. This chain connects TRBV7-9 to TRBJ1-2; 10 bases line up with TRBD1. The CDR3 is 14 residues long. Unmatched junction bases numbered 5, after V lost 4 bases and J lost 6 bases. The germline gives CDR1 SEHNR, CDR2 FQNEAQ (reference sequence). CDR3 nucleotides: TGTGCCAGCAGCTCTGCCGGGACAGGGGATGGCTACACCTTC. This codes for CASSSAGTGDGYTF.

The chain uses TRBV10-3 and TRBJ1-1; D is uncertain. Per the germline V gene, CDR1 is ENHRY and CDR2 is SYGVKD. The CDR3 extends over 13 amino acids. Trimming stripped 3 bases from V and 3 bases from J, with 8 bases between. The DNA for the CDR3 is TGTGCCATCAGTGATGGCCGCTACACTGAAGCTTTCTTT. This translates into CAISDGRYTEAFF.

The rearrangement links TRBV15 to TRBJ1-5; 7 nucleotides agree with TRBD1. J lost 0 bases, V lost 2 bases, and 7 bases had no gene match. This CDR3 contains 17 residues. CDR1 and CDR2 (germline): LNHNV, YYDKDF (reference sequence). The CDR3 loop reads CATSRQRTGNSNQPQHF. CDR3 sequence (DNA): TGTGCCACCAGCAGACAAAGGACAGGAAATAGCAATCAGCCCCAGCATTTT.

This chain joins TRBV11-3 and TRBJ2-1; 7 nucleotides agree with TRBD1. The CDR3 is 14 amino acids. The V gene's germline CDR1 is SGHNT and CDR2 YENEEA. The V and J ends lost 5 bases and 5 bases, in that order; junction bases with no gene match: 6. CDR3: CASSANTGDNEQFF. The CDR3 nucleotides are TGTGCCAGCAGCGCGAACACAGGGGACAATGAGCAGTTCTTC.

V and J are TRBV6-6 and TRBJ1-4, with D unresolved. The V end was cut by 10 bases, the J end by 0 bases, with 12 bases between. The germline V gene encodes CDR1 MNHNY and CDR2 SVGAGI (reference sequence). This CDR3 region has 14 residues. The CDR3 DNA is TGTGCCACCGCAGAGGGCCCAACTAATGAAAAACTGTTTTTT. This translates into CATAEGPTNEKLFF.

This chain uses TRBV19 with TRBJ2-3; D could derive from TRBD1 or TRBD2 (5 bases each). Germline V lookup: CDR1 LNHDA, CDR2 SQIVND (reference sequence). The CDR3 is 13 residues long. Trimming left V 8 bases short and J 3 bases short, with 12 bases between. The CDR3 loop reads CASGTGGTDTQYF. CDR3 nucleotides: TGTGCCAGTGGGACGGGCGGGACAGATACGCAGTATTTT.

The chain carries TRBV7-3 and TRBJ2-2; D not resolved. Trimming took off 2 bases at V and 1 base at J, with 2 bases between the two ends. The germline V gene encodes CDR1 SGHTA and CDR2 FQGTGA. There are 13 residues in the CDR3. The CDR3 sequence: CASSLGNTGELFF. The CDR3 region has the DNA TGTGCCAGCAGCTTAGGGAACACCGGGGAGCTGTTTTTT.

The rearrangement joins TRBV4-3 to TRBJ2-1; 10 bases are shared with TRBD2. Germline V gene data show CDR1 as LGHNA and CDR2 as YSLEER. V lost 1 base to trimming and J lost 2 bases; unmatched junction nucleotides: 2. This CDR3 is 16 amino acids long. The CDR3 reads CASSQGLAGAYNEQFF. DNA for the CDR3: TGCGCCAGCAGCCAAGGGCTAGCGGGGGCCTACAATGAGCAGTTCTTC.

V is TRBV19 and J is TRBJ2-1; D gene ambiguous. V gave up 8 bases and J gave up 4 bases, with 12 bases separating them. The CDR3 runs 13 residues. From germline, CDR1 is LNHDA and CDR2 SQIVND (reference sequence). The CDR3 nucleotides are TGTGCCAGTGACACTGGGTCATACAATGAGCAGTTCTTC. This codes for CASDTGSYNEQFF.

V is TRBV6-6 and J is TRBJ1-3, with D unresolved. V lost 2 bases, J lost 0 bases, and 11 bases lay in between. Germline-derived CDR1 and CDR2 are MNHNY and SVGAGI (reference sequence). The CDR3 contains 16 residues. The CDR3 protein is CASSYGSENSGNTIYF. The CDR3 DNA reads as TGTGCCAGCAGTTACGGGAGTGAAAACTCTGGAAACACCATATATTTT.

The chain carries TRBV5-1 and TRBJ2-2; no clear D. V was shortened by 0 bases and J by 4 bases, with 10 bases between the two germline ends. This CDR3 has 15 residues. The germline gives CDR1 SGHRS, CDR2 YFSETQ. The CDR3 sequence: CASSLGPSSTGELFF. Here the CDR3 DNA reads TGCGCCAGCAGCTTGGGCCCTAGTTCCACCGGGGAGCTGTTTTTT.

The J gene is TRBJ2-7, the V gene TRBV4-2; TRBD1 matches at 10 bases. Germline CDR1 reads LGHNA; CDR2 reads YNFKEQ. The CDR3 spans 14 residues. Trimming cost V 1 base and J 7 bases; bases outside gene matches: 4. The CDR3 region is CASSQAGTGEEQYF. DNA for the CDR3: TGTGCCAGCAGCCAAGCCGGGACAGGGGAAGAGCAGTACTTC.

The J gene is TRBJ1-1, the V gene TRBV7-8; 8 nucleotides line up with TRBD1. The ends lost 5 bases at V and 1 base at J; junction bases unmatched: 6. The CDR3 has 15 residues. Germline loops: CDR1 SGHVS, CDR2 FQNEAQ. The CDR3 DNA reads as TGTGCCAGCAGCACCGGACAGGGTGCGAACACTGAAGCTTTCTTT. It codes for CASSTGQGANTEAFF.

This clone was counted between two and nine times. This chain uses TRBV7-8 with TRBJ2-7; D perhaps matches TRBD2 (6 bases). This CDR3 spans 16 amino acids. Trimming took off 1 base at V and 0 bases at J, with 13 bases between the two ends. Germline V lookup: CDR1 SGHVS, CDR2 FQNEAQ. CDR3 DNA sequence: TGTGCCAGCAGCTTAGATGGGACTTCCCCCTCCTACGAGCAGTACTTC. It encodes CASSLDGTSPSYEQYF.

The genes are TRBV5-1 and TRBJ2-5; the match to TRBD2 covers 14 bases. CDR1 is SGHRS and CDR2 is YFSETQ in the germline V gene. V lost 4 bases, J lost 4 bases, and 6 bases stayed unmatched. The CDR3 has 16 residues. The CDR3 loop is CASSLRTSGGLETQYF. The CDR3 nucleotides are TGCGCCAGCAGCCTGAGGACTAGCGGGGGGTTAGAGACCCAGTACTTC.

The rearrangement uses TRBV6-6 and TRBJ1-4; no definite D call. Trimming took off 8 bases at V and 0 bases at J, with 7 bases between the two ends. Germline-derived CDR1 and CDR2 are MNHNY and SVGAGI (reference sequence). This CDR3 region has 13 residues. The CDR3 sequence: CASRQPTNEKLFF. CDR3 in DNA: TGTGCCAGCCGACAACCAACTAATGAAAAACTGTTTTTT.

This chain uses TRBV28 with TRBJ2-2; weak D call: TRBD2 (6 bases). This CDR3 region has 16 residues. V dropped 4 bases and J dropped 0 bases, with 12 bases sitting between them. CDR1 is MDHEN and CDR2 is SYDVKM in the germline V gene. The CDR3 spells CASSSGLLANTGELFF. In DNA, the CDR3 is TGTGCCAGCAGTTCGGGACTTCTCGCGAACACCGGGGAGCTGTTTTTT.

The chain recombines TRBV7-2 with TRBJ2-3, with D unresolved. This CDR3 spans 14 amino acids. Germline values: CDR1 SGHTA, CDR2 FQGNSA. V lost 1 base to trimming and J lost 1 base, with 6 bases between them. CDR3 DNA sequence: TGTGCCAGCAGCTTAGTGCCGGGCACAGATACGCAGTATTTT. This translates into CASSLVPGTDTQYF.

The chain combines TRBV5-4 with TRBJ1-2; 8 nucleotides align to TRBD1. Germline-derived CDR1 and CDR2 are SGHNT and YYREEE (reference sequence). CDR3 length equals 14 residues. J lost 4 bases, V lost 4 bases, and 6 bases had no gene match. This chain's CDR3 is CASSGQGFLYGYTF. Written as DNA, the CDR3 is TGTGCCAGCAGCGGACAGGGATTCCTCTATGGCTACACCTTC.

The V call is TRBV19, the J call TRBJ1-5; D perhaps matches TRBD1 (6 bases). The CDR3 covers 14 residues. Germline CDR1 reads LNHDA; CDR2 reads SQIVND (reference sequence). The V end lost 2 bases, the J end lost 3 bases, and 8 bases lay between the germline ends. As DNA, the CDR3 is TGTGCCAGTAGTATACAGGGGAACAATCAGCCCCAGCATTTT. The encoded protein is CASSIQGNNQPQHF.

The chain couples TRBV19 to TRBJ1-2; perhaps TRBD1 as D (5 bases). Germline loops: CDR1 LNHDA, CDR2 SQIVND (reference sequence). This CDR3 spans 13 amino acids. V lost 6 bases and J 5 bases, leaving 13 bases between the germline ends. The DNA for the CDR3 is TGTGCCAGTAGCGAGAGGGCAGGGTATGGCTACACCTTC. As protein: CASSERAGYGYTF.

V is TRBV5-4 and J is TRBJ1-2; TRBD1 matches 7 bases. After removal of 3 bases from V and 5 bases from J, the junction contained 13 bases not matched to a gene. CDR1 and CDR2 (germline): SGHNT, YYREEE (reference sequence). The length of the CDR3 is 16 residues. This chain's CDR3 is CASSSLDRVETYGYTF. The CDR3 bases are TGTGCCAGCAGCTCCCTCGACAGGGTCGAGACGTATGGCTACACCTTC.